The clone carrying this T cell receptor beta chain has a handful of counts. What it binds is not known. The sample belongs to a study of breast tumors, draining lymph nodes, adjacent tissues. Samples came from axillary lymph nodes draining the breast cancer. TCRdb itself ran the multiplex PCR reads through MiXCR, one entry per CDR3 protein. The profile covers around 140,000 distinct CDR3 sequences, with more than 20% appearing a single time and just over 2.5% taken by the ten largest. Study-level points and caveats: Compared with basal-like, luminal-like tumors shared significantly more repertoire with nontumor tissue. Tumors had less TCR diversity than lymph nodes, more than nontumor tissue. The lymph node origin of tumor T cells was framed as consistent with a hypothesis, not demonstrated.

The origin of this receptor is a female donor with breast cancer. Some clones in this sample may be carry-over from other donors' samples. Material for sequencing was axillary lymph node tissue.

The CDR3 DNA is TGTGCCAGCAGTCAGGGGGGAATCTCAGATACGCAGTATTTT. Protein: CASSQGGISDTQYF. The chain links TRBV28 to TRBJ2-3; perhaps TRBD1 as D (7 bases). Looked up from germline, CDR1 is MDHEN and CDR2 is SYDVKM. V was pared by 5 bases and J by 4 bases, with 13 bases between. The CDR3 length is 14 residues.